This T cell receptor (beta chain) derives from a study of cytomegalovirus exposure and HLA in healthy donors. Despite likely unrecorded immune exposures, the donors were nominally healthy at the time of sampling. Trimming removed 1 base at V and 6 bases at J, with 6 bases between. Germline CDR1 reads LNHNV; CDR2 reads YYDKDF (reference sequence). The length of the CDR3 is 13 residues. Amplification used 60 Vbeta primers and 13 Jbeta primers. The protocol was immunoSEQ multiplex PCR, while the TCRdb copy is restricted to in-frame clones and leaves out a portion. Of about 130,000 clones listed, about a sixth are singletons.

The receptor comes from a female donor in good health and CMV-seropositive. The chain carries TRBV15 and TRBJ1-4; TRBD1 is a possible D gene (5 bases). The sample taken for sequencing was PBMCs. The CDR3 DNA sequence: TGTGCCACCAGCAGAGCGGGGGATGAAAAACTGTTTTTT. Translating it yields CATSRAGDEKLFF. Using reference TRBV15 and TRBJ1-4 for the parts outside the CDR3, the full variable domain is DAMVIQNPRYQVTQFGKPVTLSCSQTLNHNVMYWYQQKSSQAPKLLFHYYDKDFNNEADTPDNFQSRRPNTSFCFLDIRSPGLGDTAMYLCATSRAGDEKLFFGSGTQLSVL.